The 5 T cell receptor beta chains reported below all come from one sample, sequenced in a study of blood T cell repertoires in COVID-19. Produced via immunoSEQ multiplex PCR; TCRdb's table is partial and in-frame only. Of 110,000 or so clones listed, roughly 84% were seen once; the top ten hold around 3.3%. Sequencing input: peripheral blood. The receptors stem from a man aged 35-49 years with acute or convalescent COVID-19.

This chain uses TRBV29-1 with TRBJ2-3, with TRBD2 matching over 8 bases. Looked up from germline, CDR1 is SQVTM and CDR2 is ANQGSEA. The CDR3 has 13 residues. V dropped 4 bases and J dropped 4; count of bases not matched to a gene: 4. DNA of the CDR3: TGCAGCGTTGTCGGGGGGGTGTCAGATACGCAGTATTTT. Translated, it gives CSVVGGVSDTQYF.

The CDR3 region has the DNA TGTGCCAGTAGTGCCCGGACTGAACAAGCTTTCTTT. As protein: CASSARTEQAFF. The rearrangement links TRBV19 to TRBJ1-1; D not certain. From germline, CDR1 is LNHDA and CDR2 SQIVND (reference sequence). The CDR3 is 12 residues long. The V end lost 5 bases, the J end lost 9 bases, and 13 bases lay between the germline ends. Together with reference TRBV19 and TRBJ1-1, the CDR3 gives the full variable domain: DGGITQSPKYLFRKEGQNVTLSCEQNLNHDAMYWYRQDPGQGLRLIYYSQIVNDFQKGDIAEGYSVSREKKESFPLTVTSAQKNPTAFYLCASSARTEQAFFGQGTRLTVV.

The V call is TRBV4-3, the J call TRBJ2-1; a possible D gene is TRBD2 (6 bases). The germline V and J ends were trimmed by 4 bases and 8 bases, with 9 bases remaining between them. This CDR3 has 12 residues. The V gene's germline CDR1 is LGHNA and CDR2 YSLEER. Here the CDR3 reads CASSPGVDEQFF. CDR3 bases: TGCGCCAGCAGCCCGGGGGTGGATGAGCAGTTCTTC.

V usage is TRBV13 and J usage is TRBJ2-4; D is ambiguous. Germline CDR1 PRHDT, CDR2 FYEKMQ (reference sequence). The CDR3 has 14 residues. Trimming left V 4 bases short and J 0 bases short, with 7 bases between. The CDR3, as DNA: TGTGCCAGCAGCTCACTGATAGCCAAAAACATTCAGTACTTC. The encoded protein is CASSSLIAKNIQYF.

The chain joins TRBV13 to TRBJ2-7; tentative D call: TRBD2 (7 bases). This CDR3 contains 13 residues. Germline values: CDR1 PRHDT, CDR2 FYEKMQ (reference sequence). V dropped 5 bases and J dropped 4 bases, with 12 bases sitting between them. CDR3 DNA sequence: TGTGCCAGCAGCGGGGGGGCCGAGTACGAGCAGTACTTC. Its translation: CASSGGAEYEQYF.